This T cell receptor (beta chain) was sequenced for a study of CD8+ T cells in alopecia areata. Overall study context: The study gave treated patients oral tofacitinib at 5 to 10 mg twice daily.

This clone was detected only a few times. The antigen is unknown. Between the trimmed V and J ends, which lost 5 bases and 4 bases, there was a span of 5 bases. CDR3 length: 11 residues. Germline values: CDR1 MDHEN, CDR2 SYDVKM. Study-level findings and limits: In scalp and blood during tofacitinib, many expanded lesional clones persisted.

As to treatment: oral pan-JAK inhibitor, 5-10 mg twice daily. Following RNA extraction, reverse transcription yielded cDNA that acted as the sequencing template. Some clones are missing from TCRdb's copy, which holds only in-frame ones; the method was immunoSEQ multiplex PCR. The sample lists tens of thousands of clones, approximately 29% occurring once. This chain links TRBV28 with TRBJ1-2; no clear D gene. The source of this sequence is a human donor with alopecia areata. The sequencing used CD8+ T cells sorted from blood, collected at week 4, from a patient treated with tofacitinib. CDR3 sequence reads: CASSPLYGYTF. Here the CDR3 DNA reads TGTGCCAGCAGTCCTCTCTATGGCTACACCTTC.